These T cell receptor beta chains were read from a single sample in a study of blood T cell repertoires in COVID-19. Sequencing was performed with immunoSEQ multiplex PCR; in TCRdb, only in-frame clones are kept and a portion is missing. This table holds about 190,000 clones, roughly 88% found once. Sequences were obtained from PBMCs or T cells enriched from blood (not recorded which). These TCRs come from a man aged 40-50 years with acute COVID-19. Both conserved end residues are part of each CDR3. Each record gives: J gene, D gene, V gene, clone size, CDR3 DNA, CDR3 protein. A D gene is named only where the DNA matches it firmly. For some rows the clone size is stated as once, few or many, or as a class when expanded; others skip it.

>TRBJ1-5|TRBD1|TRBV19|once
TGTGCCAGTAGTATACGCAGGGGGCCAAATCAGCCCCAGCATTTT
CASSIRRGPNQPQHF
>TRBJ2-7|TRBD1|TRBV5-6|few
TGTGCCAGCAGCTTACCGGGACAGTATGACGAGCAGTACTTC
CASSLPGQYDEQYF
>TRBJ2-7|TRBD1|TRBV5-6|few
TGTGCCAGCAGCTTGGGACAGGGCCCCTACGAGCAGTACTTC
CASSLGQGPYEQYF
>TRBJ1-6|.|TRBV2|.
TGTGCCAGCATGAGGAGGGGTTCACCCCTCCACTTT
CASMRRGSPLHF
>TRBJ2-1|TRBD1|TRBV4-2|.
TGTGCCAGCAGCCTTGCCGGGACAGGGGACTACAATGAGCAGTTCTTC
CASSLAGTGDYNEQFF
>TRBJ1-3|.|TRBV9|.
TGTGCCAGCAGCACCCCCCGGACAGTCTCTGGAAACACCATATATTTT
CASSTPRTVSGNTIYF
>TRBJ2-2|TRBD2|TRBV4-1|.
TGCGCCAGCAGCCGCCAAGGACTAGCGGGAAAGACCGGGGAGCTGTTTTTT
CASSRQGLAGKTGELFF
>TRBJ1-1|.|TRBV19|.
TGTGCCAGTAGTATTAAATTCGGTTTTTCGGGGGGGAACACTGAAGCTTTCTTT
CASSIKFGFSGGNTEAFF
>TRBJ1-1|.|TRBV6-5|once
TGTGCCAGCAGTTACTCGAGAACACTATTACGGGAGTCTTTCTTT
CASSYSRTLLRESFF
>TRBJ1-1|.|TRBV11-2|.
TGTGCCAGCAGCTTTGTGGGGAGTACTGAAGCTTTCTTT
CASSFVGSTEAFF
>TRBJ2-2|.|TRBV3-1/TRBV3-2|.
TGTGCCAGCAGCCAAGAACTAGTGTCCTCGGGGGAGCTGTTTTTT
CASSQELVSSGELFF
>TRBJ2-6|.|TRBV7-3|.
TGTGCCAGCAGCCGACACAGTCCTGGGGCCAACGTCCTGACTTTC
CASSRHSPGANVLTF
>TRBJ2-5|.|TRBV4-3|.
TGCGCCAGCAGCCTTGAAAACAGACAAGAGACCCAGTACTTC
CASSLENRQETQYF
>TRBJ2-3|.|TRBV9|medium-sized
TGTGCCAGCAGCGTAGTCGGGGATGGCACAGATACGCAGTATTTT
CASSVVGDGTDTQYF
>TRBJ2-2|TRBD1|TRBV7-7|.
TGTGCTAGCAGCTTTCTGGCAGGGGGAGACGGGGAGCTGTTTTTT
CASSFLAGGDGELFF
>TRBJ2-7|TRBD2|TRBV11-2|.
TGTGCCAGCAGCCGGGGGGGGAACACTTTCTACGAGCAGTACTTC
CASSRGGNTFYEQYF
>TRBJ2-4|.|TRBV6-6|.
TGTGCCAGCAGCGCTACTGACAAAAACATTCAGTACTTC
CASSATDKNIQYF
>TRBJ1-3|.|TRBV6-2/TRBV6-3|.
TGTGCCAGCAGTTACTCGATTGGACTGGGAAGGGAAAACACCATATATTTT
CASSYSIGLGRENTIYF
>TRBJ2-1|TRBD2|TRBV5-1|.
TGCGCCAGCAGCTGGTCGACTAGCGGGAGCTCCTACAATGAGCAGTTCTTC
CASSWSTSGSSYNEQFF
>TRBJ2-1|TRBD2|TRBV3-1/TRBV3-2|.
TGTGCCAGCAACTCCTTCGAGCGGGAAGGGTCCTATGAGCAGTTCTTC
CASNSFEREGSYEQFF
>TRBJ1-4|TRBD1|TRBV7-8|.
TGTGCCAGCAGCTCGACCCACGATCCGGGACAGGGGGCTGAAAAACTGTTTTTT
CASSSTHDPGQGAEKLFF